The 14 T cell receptor beta chains listed next were all sequenced from one sample in a study of cytomegalovirus exposure and HLA in healthy donors. PCR primers comprised 60 Vbeta and 13 Jbeta primers. Measured with immunoSEQ multiplex PCR; TCRdb has only the in-frame clones, and not every one. The sample gives 150,000 or so clones, around three quarters of which show up once; roughly 4% is in the top ten. The sample comprised PBMCs. The receptors were sampled from a woman in her forties in good health and CMV-seronegative.

CDR3: CASGGGYGVTQYF. The CDR3 nucleotides are TGTGCCAGCGGCGGGGGTTACGGTGTGACCCAGTACTTC. The chain employs TRBV7-2 and TRBJ2-5, with 7 bases identical to TRBD2. Trimming took 8 bases from V and 7 from J; bases not matched to a gene: 10. Germline V CDR1 and CDR2: SGHTA, FQGNSA. This CDR3 contains 13 residues.

The J gene is TRBJ1-1, the V gene TRBV25-1; D might be TRBD1 (6 bases). Per the germline V gene, CDR1 is MGHDK and CDR2 is SYGVNS. V lost 6 bases to trimming and J lost 4 bases, with 12 bases between them. The CDR3 runs 13 residues. The CDR3 DNA reads as TGTGCCAGCAGACAGGGTACGATCACTGAAGCTTTCTTT. Its protein product is CASRQGTITEAFF.

The chain combines TRBV6-4 with TRBJ2-1; 9 nucleotides line up with TRBD2. This CDR3 comprises 15 residues. Per germline, CDR1 MRHNA and CDR2 SNTAGT. The junction had 7 bases not matched to a gene; V was cut back by 2 bases and J by 8 bases. The CDR3 coding sequence is TGTGCCAGCAGTGACGGGGCGGGAGGGGTCGATGAGCAGTTCTTC. As protein: CASSDGAGGVDEQFF.

This sequence joins TRBV11-2 and TRBJ2-7; D might be TRBD2 (5 bases). The germline V gene has CDR1 SGHAT and CDR2 FQNNGV. CDR3 length: 15 residues. Between the trimmed V and J ends, which lost 1 base and 1 base, there was a span of 11 bases. Written as DNA, the CDR3 is TGTGCCAGCAGCTTAGTGGGAGTGGGTTCCTACGAGCAGTACTTC. It encodes CASSLVGVGSYEQYF.

Comment on this clone: The same CDR3 also results from other DNA sequences found in this sample. This chain joins TRBV5-1 and TRBJ1-2; D not certain. Per the germline V gene, CDR1 is SGHRS and CDR2 is YFSETQ. Trimming took off 1 base at V and 3 bases at J, with 7 bases between the two ends. The CDR3 runs to 13 residues. The CDR3 sequence: CASSLTGDYGYTF. For the CDR3, the DNA is TGCGCCAGCAGCTTGACCGGGGACTATGGCTACACCTTC.

This clone was seen a few times. The gene calls are TRBV10-3 and TRBJ1-4; no clear D gene. Trimming shortened V by 3 bases and J by 8 bases, and 10 bases separated the two germline ends. The CDR3 length is 13 residues. CDR1 is ENHRY and CDR2 is SYGVKD in the germline V gene. The DNA of the CDR3 is TGTGCCATCAGTGATTGGGTACAGGAAAAACTGTTTTTT. This sequence encodes CAISDWVQEKLFF.

J is TRBJ2-3 and V is TRBV29-1, with TRBD2 identical over 9 bases. The CDR3 sequence is 15 residues long. The junction had 7 bases not matched to a gene; V was cut back by 4 bases and J by 2 bases. The germline gives CDR1 SQVTM, CDR2 ANQGSEA. As DNA, the CDR3 is TGCAGCGTTGCCCTTAGCGGGGGTTCCACAGATACGCAGTATTTT. The encoded protein is CSVALSGGSTDTQYF.

The chain employs TRBV7-9 and TRBJ2-3, with TRBD2 identical over 7 bases. Germline CDR1 SEHNR, CDR2 FQNEAQ (reference sequence). Trimming removed 3 bases from V and 3 bases from J; junction bases left unmatched: 6. This CDR3 is 15 amino acids long. CDR3 protein: CASSFGGSGTDTQYF. The CDR3 coding sequence is TGTGCCAGCAGCTTCGGCGGGAGCGGGACAGATACGCAGTATTTT. Full variable domain (outside the CDR3, taken from reference TRBV7-9 and TRBJ2-3): DTGVSQNPRHKITKRGQNVTFRCDPISEHNRLYWYRQTLGQGPEFLTYFQNEAQLEKSRLLSDRFSAERPKGSFSTLEIQRTEQGDSAMYLCASSFGGSGTDTQYFGPGTRLTVL.

A few counts support this clone. The chain couples TRBV19 to TRBJ1-6; D gene uncertain. The V end lost 5 bases, the J end lost 6 bases, and 14 bases lay between the germline ends. Per the germline V gene, CDR1 is LNHDA and CDR2 is SQIVND (reference sequence). This CDR3 has 15 amino acids. In DNA form, the CDR3 reads TGTGCCAGTAGTCCTATTGACACGGTTAATTCACCCCTCCACTTT. Residues: CASSPIDTVNSPLHF.

The rearrangement joins TRBV2 to TRBJ1-2; the match to TRBD1 covers 7 bases. From germline, CDR1 is SNHLY and CDR2 FYNNEI. CDR3 length equals 13 residues. V was clipped by 4 bases and J by 8 bases; unmatched bases: 7. The CDR3 is CASSVFKGGGYTF. For the CDR3, the DNA is TGTGCCAGCAGTGTCTTCAAAGGGGGCGGCTACACCTTC.

This chain joins TRBV6-1 and TRBJ2-7; possibly TRBD1 for D (6 bases). CDR3 length: 13 residues. The V gene's germline CDR1 is MNHNS and CDR2 SASEGT. Trimming stripped 5 bases from V and 6 bases from J, with 14 bases between. The CDR3 sequence: CASSRTGSSEQYF. CDR3 nucleotide sequence: TGTGCCAGCAGTCGTACAGGGTCGAGCGAGCAGTACTTC.

A few counts support this clone. This chain uses TRBV6-1 with TRBJ1-1, with D unresolved. Trimming took off 4 bases at V and 3 bases at J, with 15 bases between the two ends. From germline, CDR1 is MNHNS and CDR2 SASEGT. CDR3 length: 15 residues. The CDR3 sequence is CASSAGTAEDTEAFF. The CDR3 nucleotides are TGTGCCAGCAGTGCTGGCACTGCGGAGGACACTGAAGCTTTCTTT.

The rearrangement uses TRBV6-6 and TRBJ2-7, with 9 bases matching TRBD1. This CDR3 comprises 15 residues. CDR1 is MNHNY, CDR2 SVGAGI, per germline (reference sequence). The trim removed 4 bases at V and 5 bases at J, leaving 9 bases unmatched. The CDR3 DNA reads TGTGCCAGCAGTTCCACCGGGACAGGGAACCACGAGCAGTACTTC. It yields the protein CASSSTGTGNHEQYF.

This clone has only one observation. The gene calls are TRBV6-5 and TRBJ2-7; tentatively, D is TRBD1 (6 bases). Germline V lookup: CDR1 MNHEY, CDR2 SVGAGI. V lost 4 bases and J lost 5, with 18 bases in between. The CDR3 consists of 15 residues. The CDR3 here is CASSSPGALPHEQYF. The CDR3 DNA is TGTGCCAGCAGTTCACCAGGGGCGCTCCCCCACGAGCAGTACTTC.